A selection of T cell receptor delta chains follows, all from one sample in a study of human gamma delta and Vdelta1 T cells. TCRdb re-analyzed the PCR reads via CATT. This table holds some 13,000 delta-chain clones, around 49% found once. These TCRs' antigens remain unknown. Material for sequencing was Vdelta1 gamma-delta T cells from blood grown in culture (DOT cells). These receptors were obtained from a human donor in good health. Each CDR3 is given with its conserved first and last residue. The D gene is left open where the match is weak. Clone sizes are given selectively: once, few, many, or a class where the clone is expanded.

d_gene	v_gene	j_gene	abundance	CDR3aa	CDR3nt
.	TRDV1	TRDJ1	.	CALGEIRPSYGLGGYRGELIF	TGTGCTCTTGGGGAGATCAGGCCTTCCTACGGCCTCGGGGGATACAGGGGCGAACTCATCTTT
.	TRDV1	TRDJ1	few	CALGESYVGCENTDKLIF	TGTGCTCTTGGGGAAAGCTACGTGGGGTGTGAGAATACGGATAAACTCATCTTT
TRDD3	TRDV1	TRDJ1	.	CALGEGYPLLGDSIHYTDKLIF	TGTGCTCTTGGGGAAGGGTACCCCCTACTGGGGGATTCCATACACTACACCGATAAACTCATCTTT
TRDD3	TRDV1	TRDJ1	.	CALGEIRPSETMGDMYTDKLIF	TGTGCTCTTGGGGAAATAAGGCCTTCCGAGACAATGGGGGATATGTACACCGATAAACTCATCTTT
.	TRDV1	TRDJ1	few	CALGEGTYVKGILPGLIF	TGTGCTCTTGGGGAAGGGACCTACGTTAAAGGAATACTGCCTGGGCTCATCTTT
TRDD3	TRDV1	TRDJ1	.	CALGPLRYWGIQEYTDKLIF	TGTGCTCTTGGGCCTTTGAGGTACTGGGGGATACAGGAGTACACCGATAAACTCATCTTT
.	TRDV1	TRDJ1	.	CALGEGSVGTFRKPSNPRTYIPTDKLIF	TGTGCTCTTGGGGAAGGGTCTGTCGGGACGTTTCGGAAACCATCCAACCCCCGAACCTATATACCCACCGATAAACTCATCTTT
TRDD2	TRAV36/DV7	TRDJ1	few	CAVDPGLPTVLGSDKLIF	TGTGCTGTGGACCCCGGCCTTCCTACCGTACTGGGGTCCGATAAACTCATCTTT
TRDD3	TRDV1	TRDJ1	.	CALGVVDHIWGSKDTDKLIF	TGTGCTCTTGGGGTTGTCGACCATATCTGGGGGAGCAAAGACACCGATAAACTCATCTTT
.	TRDV1	TRDJ1	few	CALGETSRGVQNTDKLIF	TGTGCTCTTGGGGAAACTTCCCGGGGGGTTCAAAACACCGATAAACTCATCTTT
TRDD3	TRDV1	TRDJ1	.	CALGEHLPPRLVGDTAAVKLIF	TGTGCTCTTGGGGAACATCTTCCCCCTCGGTTGGTGGGGGATACAGCCGCTGTTAAACTCATCTTT
TRDD3	TRDV1	TRDJ1	.	CALGEQVAPKDDWGILTDKLIF	TGTGCTCTTGGGGAACAAGTAGCTCCTAAGGACGACTGGGGGATACTCACCGATAAACTCATCTTT
TRDD3	TRDV1	TRDJ1	.	CALGGHLPRTGGRTDKLIF	TGTGCTCTTGGGGGCCACCTTCCCCGTACTGGGGGACGCACCGATAAACTCATCTTT
TRDD3	TRDV1	TRDJ1	.	CALGENLPAHFGGGYAVGLIF	TGTGCTCTTGGGGAAAACCTTCCCGCACATTTTGGTGGGGGATACGCCGTCGGGCTCATCTTT
TRDD3	TRDV1	TRDJ1	few	CALGERQGRLGDITDKLIF	TGTGCTCTTGGGGAACGACAAGGTCGCCTGGGGGATATCACCGATAAACTCATCTTT
.	TRDV1	TRDJ1	few	CALGGRPRRGSYAHKGDKLIF	TGTGCTCTTGGGGGCAGGCCCCGAAGGGGGAGTTACGCCCATAAGGGGGATAAACTCATCTTT
.	TRDV1	TRDJ2	.	CALGELLPTQGSATAQLFF	TGTGCTCTTGGGGAACTTCTCCCTACACAGGGATCGGCAACAGCACAACTCTTCTTT
TRDD3	TRDV1	TRDJ1	.	CALGEAMIGQSGGPMGLIF	TGTGCTCTTGGGGAAGCGATGATAGGCCAGTCTGGGGGACCGATGGGACTCATCTTT
TRDD2	TRAV29/DV5	TRDJ1	.	CAASDPSYGGRYTDKLIF	TGTGCAGCAAGTGATCCTTCCTACGGAGGGAGGTACACCGATAAACTCATCTTT
TRDD3	TRAV38-2/DV8	TRDJ1	few	CAYRSAGPKCGGSYDDVGDTRIGGEDRYTDKLIF	TGTGCTTATAGGAGCGCGGGGCCCAAGTGCGGTGGTTCCTACGATGATGTTGGGGATACGCGTATCGGGGGTGAAGACAGGTACACCGATAAACTCATCTTT
TRDD3	TRDV1	TRDJ1	.	CALGELEDLRRWGILITDKLIF	TGTGCTCTTGGGGAACTGGAGGACCTACGTCGGTGGGGGATACTCATCACCGATAAACTCATCTTT
TRDD3	TRDV1	TRDJ1	few	CALGGYPGGWRTDKLIF	TGTGCTCTTGGGGGTTACCCTGGGGGATGGAGGACCGATAAACTCATCTTT
TRDD3	TRDV1	TRDJ1	.	CALGERGGLLLLGDTPKWVADKLIF	TGTGCTCTTGGGGAACGAGGTGGCCTACTCTTACTGGGGGATACGCCGAAGTGGGTGGCCGATAAACTCATCTTT
TRDD3	TRDV1	TRDJ1	few	CALGEAPHRGYFFSTDKLIF	TGTGCTCTTGGGGAAGCCCCGCACCGGGGATACTTCTTTAGCACCGATAAACTCATCTTT
TRDD2	TRDV1	TRDJ1	.	CALGETPPSYDAGGFTDKLIF	TGTGCTCTTGGGGAAACCCCCCCTTCCTACGACGCGGGGGGATTCACCGATAAACTCATCTTT
TRDD3	TRDV1	TRDJ1	.	CALGEVSFRKMGDSPLYTDKLIF	TGTGCTCTTGGGGAAGTCTCATTCCGCAAGATGGGGGATTCCCCCCTGTACACCGATAAACTCATCTTT
.	TRDV1	TRDJ2	.	CALGELSYWGRLFF	TGTGCTCTTGGGGAACTTTCCTATTGGGGGAGGCTCTTCTTT
TRDD3	TRDV3	TRDJ1	.	CAFTAVWAQLVWGSTGGYFDKLIF	TGTGCCTTCACAGCCGTGTGGGCCCAACTCGTATGGGGGAGTACTGGGGGATACTTCGATAAACTCATCTTT
.	TRAV14/DV4	TRDJ3	.	CAKKNLPTFRTGGPRSSWDTRQMFF	TGTGCTAAGAAAAACCTTCCTACGTTCCGTACTGGGGGTCCGCGTAGCTCCTGGGACACCCGACAGATGTTTTTC
.	TRDV1	TRDJ3	.	CALGELCEDTRGSWDTRQMFF	TGTGCTCTTGGGGAACTTTGTGAGGATACCCGTGGCTCCTGGGACACCCGACAGATGTTTTTC
TRDD3	TRDV1	TRDJ2	.	CALGGGGYVPNPLTAQLFF	TGTGCTCTTGGAGGAGGGGGATACGTTCCCAACCCTTTGACAGCACAACTCTTCTTT
TRDD3	TRDV1	TRDJ1	.	CALYSRKGTGGFTDKLIF	TGTGCTCTTTATTCTCGTAAAGGAACTGGGGGATTCACCGATAAACTCATCTTT
TRDD3	TRDV1	TRDJ1	.	CALGVSSPTPWGKYTDKLIF	TGTGCTCTTGGGGTCTCTTCCCCTACCCCCTGGGGGAAGTACACCGATAAACTCATCTTT
.	TRDV1	TRDJ1	few	CALGSNDPPFPRRTDKLIF	TGTGCTCTTGGGTCTAACGACCCACCTTTTCCCCGGCGAACCGATAAACTCATCTTT
.	TRDV1	TRDJ1	few	CALGELSLRGYTDKLIF	TGTGCTCTTGGGGAACTTTCCCTCCGGGGGTACACCGATAAACTCATCTTT
TRDD3	TRDV1	TRDJ1	.	CALGDPRRMGDTRRLIF	TGTGCTCTTGGGGATCCCCGGCGGATGGGGGATACGCGGAGACTCATCTTT
.	TRDV1	TRDJ1	.	CALGESYFGGRDKLIF	TGTGCTCTTGGGGAGTCCTACTTTGGGGGACGTGATAAACTCATCTTT
TRDD3	TRDV1	TRDJ1	.	CALGEPIQFPGLALGDTPTDKLIF	TGTGCTCTTGGGGAACCAATTCAATTTCCTGGCTTGGCACTGGGGGATACGCCAACCGATAAACTCATCTTT
TRDD3	TRDV1	TRDJ1	few	CALGENEGTGGSPREYTDKLIF	TGTGCTCTTGGGGAGAACGAGGGTACTGGGGGATCACCACGGGAGTACACCGATAAACTCATCTTT
.	TRDV1	TRDJ1	.	CALGARLQTLRAAHTDKLIF	TGTGCTCTTGGTGCGCGTTTACAGACCTTAAGGGCGGCACACACCGATAAACTCATCTTT
.	TRDV1	TRDJ1	.	CALGEIPSDLRITKLIF	TGTGCTCTTGGGGAAATTCCTTCCGATTTACGAATCACTAAACTCATCTTT
.	TRDV1	TRDJ1	few	CALGSDSGGARADKLIF	TGTGCTCTTGGGTCAGATTCCGGTGGGGCAAGGGCCGATAAACTCATCTTT
TRDD3	TRDV1	TRDJ1	.	CALGEPRDSYGSYWGIRPYTDKLIF	TGTGCTCTTGGGGAACCACGGGATTCCTACGGGTCGTACTGGGGGATCCGCCCGTACACCGATAAACTCATCTTT
.	TRDV1	TRDJ1	once	CALGDTDGATDKLIF	TGTGCTCTTGGGGATACTGACGGGGCCACCGATAAACTCATCTTT
TRDD3	TRDV1	TRDJ1	.	CALGEPPATGGRERGTDKLIF	TGTGCTCTTGGGGAACCCCCCGCTACTGGGGGCCGAGAGAGGGGCACCGATAAACTCATCTTT
.	TRDV1	TRDJ1	few	CALGEWVGWRAFTDKLIF	TGTGCTCTTGGGGAATGGGTCGGGTGGAGAGCTTTCACCGATAAACTCATCTTT
TRDD3	TRDV1	TRDJ1	.	CALGVVLRRLGIRTDKLIF	TGTGCTCTTGGGGTTGTCCTTCGACGTCTGGGGATACGGACCGATAAACTCATCTTT
TRDD3	TRDV1	TRDJ1	.	CALGEPYPTGGYASTDKLIF	TGTGCTCTTGGGGAACCCTATCCTACTGGGGGATACGCGTCGACCGATAAACTCATCTTT
TRDD3	TRDV1	TRDJ1	.	CALGELTYERGIRGTDKLIF	TGTGCTCTTGGGGAACTAACCTACGAACGGGGGATACGGGGGACCGATAAACTCATCTTT
TRDD3	TRDV1	TRDJ1	.	CALARSGAGGEPPTDKLIF	TGTGCTCTGGCACGCTCGGGGGCTGGGGGTGAGCCACCCACCGATAAACTCATCTTT
TRDD3	TRDV1	TRDJ1	.	CALGAGVSYDTGGGLTDKLIF	TGTGCTCTTGGGGCGGGGGTATCCTACGATACTGGGGGAGGGCTCACCGATAAACTCATCTTT
TRDD3	TRDV1	TRDJ1	few	CALGELGARLGDTIYTDKLIF	TGTGCTCTTGGGGAACTAGGAGCTCGACTGGGGGATACCATCTACACCGATAAACTCATCTTT
.	TRDV1	TRDJ2	.	CALGELVVTPRYWVPEAQLFF	TGTGCTCTTGGGGAACTTGTCGTAACCCCTCGTTACTGGGTTCCGGAAGCACAACTCTTCTTT